The next 20 T cell receptor beta chains were all read from a single sample in a study of human T cells and chemical hapten exposure. From the RACE reads, TCRdb called clonotypes with MiXCR, one entry per CDR3 protein. The data contain 95,000 to 150,000 distinct CDR3 sequences, 13% of them singletons. Time point reported: pre-sensitization, week 0. Treatment here: therapeutic diphenylcyclopropenone sensitization with weekly scalp DPC. The starting material was whole blood, obtained in connection with sensitization to the hapten diphenylcyclopropenone (DPC). The receptors stem from a woman under 30 with alopecia areata. Some clones in this sample may be carry-over from other donors' samples.

This clonotype was seen only a few times. This rearrangement joins TRBV4-3 to TRBJ1-1; no reliable D call. The CDR3 has 15 amino acids. V dropped 1 base and J dropped 2 bases, with 11 bases sitting between them. Germline-derived CDR1 and CDR2 are LGHNA and YSLEER. The CDR3 region is CASSQVAVINTEAFF. The DNA of the CDR3 is TGCGCCAGCAGCCAAGTGGCAGTAATTAACACTGAAGCTTTCTTT.

V usage is TRBV27 and J usage is TRBJ2-7; TRBD2 aligns across 12 bases. V shed 6 bases and J 3 bases; nucleotides not matched to a gene: 12. The CDR3 is 17 amino acids. CDR1 is MNHEY and CDR2 is SMNVEV in the germline V gene (reference sequence). The CDR3 loop reads CASSSGLAGTPFYEQYF. CDR3 nucleotide sequence: TGTGCCAGCAGCTCCGGACTAGCGGGGACCCCTTTCTACGAGCAGTACTTC.

Many counts were recorded for this clonotype. The rearrangement uses TRBV28 and TRBJ1-6; 11 bases agree with TRBD1. This CDR3 has 16 residues. Germline V gene lookup returns CDR1 MDHEN and CDR2 SYDVKM. V was pared by 5 bases and J by 5 bases, with 5 bases of the junction left unmatched. The CDR3 spells CASSGDRGFNNSPLHF. The CDR3 DNA is TGTGCCAGCAGTGGGGACAGGGGGTTTAATAATTCACCCCTCCACTTT.

The chain carries TRBV4-3 and TRBJ1-4, with D hard to call. This CDR3 contains 15 residues. Germline CDR1 is LGHNA and CDR2 is YSLEER. V lost 1 base and J lost 4, with 10 bases in between. CDR3 coding DNA: TGCGCCAGCAGCCAAGTTAGAGCGTTTAATGAAAAACTGTTTTTT. Residues: CASSQVRAFNEKLFF.

This clonotype was seen a handful of times. The chain has TRBV4-3 and TRBJ2-3; no firm D call. This CDR3 has 15 residues. Germline V lookup: CDR1 LGHNA, CDR2 YSLEER. V dropped 1 base and J dropped 0 bases, with 8 bases sitting between them. The DNA of the CDR3 is TGCGCCAGCAGCCAAGCCTCCTTTAGCACAGATACGCAGTATTTT. It yields the protein CASSQASFSTDTQYF.

V gene TRBV5-4 combines with J gene TRBJ1-4, with 12 bases fitting TRBD1. The CDR3 runs to 16 residues. With V trimmed by 4 bases and J by 4 bases, 5 bases remained unmatched. Per germline, CDR1 SGHNT and CDR2 YYREEE (reference sequence). The CDR3 sequence is CASSLGQGAINEKLFF. The DNA of the CDR3 is TGTGCCAGCAGCCTGGGACAGGGGGCTATTAATGAAAAACTGTTTTTT.

This clonotype was counted a few times. The genes are TRBV4-3 and TRBJ1-2; TRBD1 aligns across 9 bases. The CDR3 has 16 residues. Germline V CDR1 and CDR2: LGHNA, YSLEER. Trimming removed 0 bases from V and 4 bases from J; junction bases left unmatched: 6. CDR3 protein: CASSQDDRDRVYGYTF. CDR3 DNA: TGCGCCAGCAGCCAAGATGATAGGGACAGGGTCTATGGCTACACCTTC.

V and J are TRBV3-1 and TRBJ2-4; D may match TRBD1 or TRBD2 (5 bases each). The CDR3 length is 11 residues. Germline V lookup: CDR1 LGHDT, CDR2 YNNKEL (reference sequence). The germline V and J ends were trimmed by 6 bases and 9 bases, with 9 bases remaining between them. The CDR3: CASSPGSIQYF. CDR3 DNA: TGTGCCAGCAGTCCAGGGAGCATTCAGTACTTC.

The chain combines TRBV11-3 with TRBJ2-2; a possible D gene is TRBD2 (6 bases). V dropped 4 bases and J dropped 6 bases, with 12 bases sitting between them. This CDR3 is 14 amino acids long. Germline CDR1 and CDR2: SGHNT and YENEEA. The chain's CDR3 is CASSSGGRAGELFF. CDR3 coding DNA: TGTGCCAGCAGCTCCGGGGGACGAGCCGGGGAGCTGTTTTTT. The variable domain in full, with the rest retrieved from reference TRBV11-3 and TRBJ2-2, is EAGVVQSPRYKIIEKKQPVAFWCNPISGHNTLYWYLQNLGQGPELLIRYENEEAVDDSQLPKDRFSAERLKGVDSTLKIQPAELGDSAVYLCASSSGGRAGELFFGEGSRLTVL.

The V call is TRBV4-3, the J call TRBJ1-1; no clear D. The V gene lost 1 base and the J gene lost 1 base, with 10 bases spanning the gap. CDR3 size: 15 residues. CDR1 LGHNA and CDR2 YSLEER come from the germline V gene. The CDR3 DNA reads TGCGCCAGCAGCCAAGGGTGGCGGGGGAACACTGAAGCTTTCTTT. It translates to CASSQGWRGNTEAFF.

The chain employs TRBV12-3 or TRBV12-4 and TRBJ1-2, with D possibly matching TRBD1 (6 bases). This CDR3 comprises 12 residues. Trimming removed 5 bases at V and 7 bases at J, with 11 bases between. The CDR3 sequence is CASSNNRVGYTF. CDR3 in DNA: TGTGCCAGCAGTAACAACAGGGTTGGCTACACCTTC.

This clonotype was detected many times. V and J are TRBV6-6 and TRBJ1-3; D ambiguous. The CDR3 consists of 12 residues. The germline V and J ends were trimmed by 6 bases and 3 bases, with 6 bases remaining between them. In germline, CDR1 is MNHNY, CDR2 SVGAGI (reference sequence). The CDR3 sequence: CASRESGNTIYF. In DNA form, the CDR3 reads TGTGCCAGCAGGGAAAGTGGAAACACCATATATTTT.

This clonotype was seen many times. This chain links TRBV7-2 with TRBJ2-5; D remains unclear. The CDR3 sequence is 12 residues long. Trimming cost V 0 bases and J 4 bases, with 3 bases left between them. CDR1 SGHTA and CDR2 FQGNSA come from the germline V gene. CDR3 protein: CASSLARETQYF. In DNA form, the CDR3 reads TGTGCCAGCAGCTTAGCCCGAGAGACCCAGTACTTC. The full variable domain, its missing parts supplied by reference TRBV7-2 and TRBJ2-5, is GAGVSQSPSNKVTEKGKDVELRCDPISGHTALYWYRQSLGQGLEFLIYFQGNSAPDKSGLPSDRFSAERTGGSVSTLTIQRTQQEDSAVYLCASSLARETQYFGPGTRLLVL.

At least ten counts were recorded for this clonotype. V usage is TRBV28 and J usage is TRBJ2-7; TRBD1 might be the D (6 bases). Germline V lookup: CDR1 MDHEN, CDR2 SYDVKM. The CDR3 contains 15 residues. Trimming removed 4 bases at V and 4 bases at J, with 17 bases between. The CDR3 loop reads CASSYTRGGWYEQYF. The CDR3 DNA is TGTGCCAGCAGTTACACCCGAGGGGGTTGGTACGAGCAGTACTTC.

This clonotype appeared many times. V and J are TRBV20-1 and TRBJ1-1; possible D gene TRBD1, 6 bases. V shed 7 bases and J shed 1 base, with 10 bases lying between them. The CDR3 has 12 residues. CDR1 is DFQATT, CDR2 SNEGSKA, per germline (reference sequence). CDR3 in amino acids: CSVGRGNTEAFF. For the CDR3, the DNA is TGCAGTGTAGGCAGGGGGAACACTGAAGCTTTCTTT.

This clonotype was counted ten times or more. This chain uses TRBV4-3 with TRBJ1-2; 7 bases map to TRBD1. Germline values: CDR1 LGHNA, CDR2 YSLEER. V shed 4 bases, J shed 3 bases, and the junction held 11 bases outside the gene matches. CDR3 length: 16 residues. The CDR3 loop is CASSPESQGLDYGYTF. As DNA, the CDR3 is TGCGCCAGCAGCCCAGAATCACAGGGGTTAGACTATGGCTACACCTTC.

This clonotype was recorded a few times. The chain recombines TRBV12-3 or TRBV12-4 with TRBJ1-2; 7 bases are shared with TRBD1. CDR3 length equals 14 residues. Losses at the gene ends were 4 bases for V and 3 bases for J; bases not matched to a gene: 5. DNA of the CDR3: TGTGCCAGCAGTTCAAAGGGGGCAGACTATGGCTACACCTTC. It is translated as CASSSKGADYGYTF.

The table lists this clonotype with a few counts. The J gene is TRBJ1-4, the V gene TRBV5-1; 9 bases are a match to TRBD1. V lost 4 bases and J lost 6; bases outside the gene matches: 4. CDR1 and CDR2 from the germline V gene are SGHRS and YFSETQ. The CDR3 is 14 amino acids. For the CDR3, the DNA is TGCGCCAGCAGCCTGACAGGGGGTGATGAAAAACTGTTTTTT. Its translation: CASSLTGGDEKLFF.

The V call is TRBV25-1, the J call TRBJ2-4, with D maybe TRBD2 (5 bases). The V gene's germline CDR1 is MGHDK and CDR2 SYGVNS. The CDR3 covers 14 residues. Trimming cost V 2 bases and J 4 bases, with 9 bases left between them. The CDR3 nucleotides are TGTGCCAGCAGTGAAAGCGGTTTGAAAAACATTCAGTACTTC. The encoded protein is CASSESGLKNIQYF.

This clonotype appeared a few times. This chain joins TRBV7-9 and TRBJ1-2; D not resolved. Germline lookup yields CDR1 SEHNR and CDR2 FQNEAQ (reference sequence). Trimming stripped 2 bases from V and 10 bases from J, with 11 bases between. CDR3 length: 12 amino acids. The CDR3 here is CASSLMVGNYTF. The CDR3 coding sequence is TGTGCCAGCAGCTTAATGGTGGGGAACTACACCTTC.